One T cell receptor (beta chain) is described in this entry. The sample belongs to a study of blood T cell repertoires in COVID-19. Study context: The analysed material was cDNA or gDNA that came from T cells, B-cell-depleted T cells, or PBMCs.

As handled by the study authors: Amplifying reference gene primers gave estimates of nucleated cell counts. Produced via immunoSEQ multiplex PCR; TCRdb's table is partial and in-frame only. V and J calls and clone size follow that table, whereas D and trimming were derived from the DNA. The sample carries 200,000 to 300,000 clones, 85% to 90% recorded once. V lost 5 bases to trimming and J lost 4 bases, with 11 bases between them. Germline CDR1 is SEHNR and CDR2 is FQNEAQ (reference sequence). This CDR3 contains 13 residues. This TCR came from a middle-aged woman with acute or convalescent COVID-19. The chain has TRBV7-9 and TRBJ1-2; D might be TRBD1 (6 bases). Source material: peripheral blood. Here the CDR3 DNA reads TGTGCCAGCAGCCCAGACAGGCTCTATGGCTACACCTTC. Protein: CASSPDRLYGYTF. The variable domain in full, completed from reference TRBV7-9 and TRBJ1-2, reads DTGVSQNPRHKITKRGQNVTFRCDPISEHNRLYWYRQTLGQGPEFLTYFQNEAQLEKSRLLSDRFSAERPKGSFSTLEIQRTEQGDSAMYLCASSPDRLYGYTFGSGTRLTVV.